A selection of T cell receptor beta chains follows, all from one sample in a study of blood T cells in healthy people across ages. TCRdb used MiXCR to reprocess the 5' RACE reads, holding one entry per CDR3 protein. The sample contains some 1.1 million distinct CDR3 sequences, around two fifths of which appear only once. The specimen sequenced was blood. These receptors were collected from a man between 18 and 35 years old in good health. Both conserved end residues are part of each CDR3. The D gene is left open where the match is weak. A clone size is listed for some rows: how often the clone was seen (once, few, many), or a class if it is expanded.

size: NA
D: NA
V: TRBV6-6
J: TRBJ1-2
DNA: TGTGCCAGCAGAACAGAGGGGGACTATGGCTACACCTTC
CDR3: CASRTEGDYGYTF

size: NA
D: NA
V: TRBV27
J: TRBJ1-2
DNA: TGTGCCAGCAGTTTGGCCCTCGGGAAAGATTATGGCTACACCTTC
CDR3: CASSLALGKDYGYTF

size: few
D: NA
V: TRBV2
J: TRBJ1-2
DNA: TGTGCCAGCAGTGACCGGGATAACTATGGCTACACCTTC
CDR3: CASSDRDNYGYTF

size: NA
D: NA
V: TRBV7-2
J: TRBJ1-4
DNA: TGTGCCAGCAGCTCCAGGGTCATAGTCGGAAAACTGTTTTTT
CDR3: CASSSRVIVGKLFF

size: NA
D: NA
V: TRBV4-2
J: TRBJ2-5
DNA: TGTGCCAGCAGCCAAGTTCGCGGACAGCAAGAGACCCAGTACTTC
CDR3: CASSQVRGQQETQYF

size: few
D: NA
V: TRBV20-1
J: TRBJ2-1
DNA: TGCAGTGCTAGGCGATTACGCTACAATGAGCAGTTCTTC
CDR3: CSARRLRYNEQFF

size: NA
D: NA
V: TRBV27
J: TRBJ1-5
DNA: TGTGCCAGCAGTTATAGGGGACGACAGCCCCAGCATTTT
CDR3: CASSYRGRQPQHF

size: NA
D: TRBD1
V: TRBV20-1
J: TRBJ1-2
DNA: TGCAGTGCTAGAGTCGAGGGGACAGGGAGGTTTGAGAGTGGCTACACCTTC
CDR3: CSARVEGTGRFESGYTF

size: NA
D: TRBD1
V: TRBV3-1
J: TRBJ1-2
DNA: TGTGCCAGCAGCCAAAGGACAGGGACTAACTATGGCTACACCTTC
CDR3: CASSQRTGTNYGYTF

size: once
D: NA
V: TRBV20-1
J: TRBJ2-3
DNA: TGCAGTGCTAGAGATGTTAGGGTGAACACAGATACGCAGTATTTT
CDR3: CSARDVRVNTDTQYF

size: NA
D: NA
V: TRBV7-2
J: TRBJ2-2
DNA: TGTGCCAGCAGAGTAGCGATCGGGGAGCTGTTTTTT
CDR3: CASRVAIGELFF

size: few
D: NA
V: TRBV7-3
J: TRBJ2-1
DNA: TGTGCCAGCAGCTTAGTGGCCGATGCCTACAATGAGCAGTTCTTC
CDR3: CASSLVADAYNEQFF

size: NA
D: TRBD1
V: TRBV27
J: TRBJ1-2
DNA: TGTGCCAGCAGTACAGGGGTCGAAAACCCCTATGGCTACACCTTC
CDR3: CASSTGVENPYGYTF

size: NA
D: TRBD1
V: TRBV12-3/TRBV12-4
J: TRBJ1-2
DNA: TGTGCCAGCAGAGGCGGGACAGCCTATGGCCACACCTTC
CDR3: CASRGGTAYGHTF

size: few
D: NA
V: TRBV11-1
J: TRBJ1-1
DNA: TGTGCCAGCAGCTCGCCGGTTGGGGCGAACACTGAAGCTTTCTTT
CDR3: CASSSPVGANTEAFF

size: NA
D: NA
V: TRBV6-6
J: TRBJ2-5
DNA: TGTGCCAGCAGTTCCCACTCGACAGGAAAAGAGACCCAGTACTTC
CDR3: CASSSHSTGKETQYF

size: few
D: NA
V: TRBV6-6
J: TRBJ2-7
DNA: TGTGCCAGCAGCCACCTGAACGGGGCCTCCTACGAGCAGTACTTC
CDR3: CASSHLNGASYEQYF

size: NA
D: NA
V: TRBV12-3/TRBV12-4
J: TRBJ2-7
DNA: TGTGCCAGCAGTTTTATCGCAGGTTCGGGCAATGAGCAGTACTTC
CDR3: CASSFIAGSGNEQYF

size: few
D: NA
V: TRBV12-3/TRBV12-4
J: TRBJ1-2
DNA: TGTGCCAGCAGTTTTTTCGGGGTTCAGTTACCCAGTGGCTACACCTTC
CDR3: CASSFFGVQLPSGYTF

size: NA
D: NA
V: TRBV7-2
J: TRBJ1-1
DNA: TGTGCCAGCAGCTTATTTGGGGGCAATCTGGAGGCTTTCTTT
CDR3: CASSLFGGNLEAFF

size: few
D: TRBD2
V: TRBV2
J: TRBJ2-1
DNA: TGTGCCAGCAGTAGATGGACTAGCGGGGACAATGAGCAGTTCTTC
CDR3: CASSRWTSGDNEQFF

size: NA
D: NA
V: TRBV5-1
J: TRBJ1-1
DNA: TGCGCCAGCAGCGTGCTGGGTCGGGACACTGAAGCTTTCTTT
CDR3: CASSVLGRDTEAFF

size: NA
D: NA
V: TRBV3-1
J: TRBJ1-5
DNA: TGTGCCAGCAGCCAAGATCAGGATCAGCCCCAGCATTTT
CDR3: CASSQDQDQPQHF

size: few
D: TRBD2
V: TRBV10-3
J: TRBJ2-1
DNA: TGTGCCATCAGTGAGTCGACTAGCGGGGGGTCACTACAGGGGCATGAGCAGTTCTTC
CDR3: CAISESTSGGSLQGHEQFF

size: NA
D: TRBD1
V: TRBV6-1
J: TRBJ2-5
DNA: TGTGCCAGCAGTGACCGACAGGGTCAGGATGAGCAGTACTTC
CDR3: CASSDRQGQDEQYF

size: few
D: TRBD2
V: TRBV6-4
J: TRBJ2-3
DNA: TGTGCCAGCAGCCGGAATAGCGGGGGTAGCGCAGATACGCAGTATTTT
CDR3: CASSRNSGGSADTQYF

size: NA
D: NA
V: TRBV7-2
J: TRBJ2-7
DNA: TGTGCCAGCAGCTTAGCTGGTATCCTGGATGAGCAGTACTTC
CDR3: CASSLAGILDEQYF

size: NA
D: NA
V: TRBV30
J: TRBJ1-3
DNA: TGTGCCTGGAGTGGTCTGACGTTGAACACCATATATTTT
CDR3: CAWSGLTLNTIYF

size: NA
D: TRBD2
V: TRBV12-3/TRBV12-4
J: TRBJ2-7
DNA: TGTGCCAGCAGTTTAAGTTGGACTAGCGGGGGGTCCAATGAGCAGTACTTC
CDR3: CASSLSWTSGGSNEQYF

size: NA
D: TRBD1
V: TRBV6-6
J: TRBJ1-1
DNA: TGTGCCAGCAGTCAGACAGGGAGGGACACTGAAGCTTTCTTT
CDR3: CASSQTGRDTEAFF

size: once
D: NA
V: TRBV6-2/TRBV6-3
J: TRBJ2-3
DNA: TGTGCCAGGACCCGAAGGGCTAGCACAGATACGCAGTATTTT
CDR3: CARTRRASTDTQYF

size: NA
D: NA
V: TRBV20-1
J: TRBJ2-5
DNA: TGCAGCCCCGGACGGCAAGAGACCCAGTACTTC
CDR3: CSPGRQETQYF

size: NA
D: NA
V: TRBV25-1
J: TRBJ1-2
DNA: TGTGCCAGCTATGCGGGAAACTATGGCTACACCTTC
CDR3: CASYAGNYGYTF

size: NA
D: NA
V: TRBV20-1
J: TRBJ1-6
DNA: TGCAGTGCTGGGGTTCCTCGGAGCTCCTATAATTCACCCCTCCACTTT
CDR3: CSAGVPRSSYNSPLHF

size: NA
D: NA
V: TRBV12-3/TRBV12-4
J: TRBJ2-1
DNA: TGTGCCAGCTGGTTGTTTAGGGGGGCCCCTTACAATGAGCAGTTCTTC
CDR3: CASWLFRGAPYNEQFF

size: NA
D: NA
V: TRBV6-2/TRBV6-3
J: TRBJ2-5
DNA: TGTGCCAGCAGTTACTCTTGGACGGAGGACCAAGAGACCCAGTACTTC
CDR3: CASSYSWTEDQETQYF

size: NA
D: NA
V: TRBV5-1
J: TRBJ2-1
DNA: TGCGCCAGCACTAAAGAGGACAGAACCTACGAGCAGTTCTTC
CDR3: CASTKEDRTYEQFF

size: NA
D: NA
V: TRBV10-3
J: TRBJ1-2
DNA: TGTGCCATCAGTGCGGGCTCCTATGGCTACACCTTC
CDR3: CAISAGSYGYTF

size: NA
D: NA
V: TRBV20-1
J: TRBJ2-7
DNA: TGCAGTGCTAGAGAGGGCGTGGGGCCCTCCTACGAGCAGTACTTC
CDR3: CSAREGVGPSYEQYF

size: NA
D: NA
V: TRBV5-5
J: TRBJ2-7
DNA: TGTGCCAGCAGCAAGGACCCCGTTTACGAGCAGTACTTC
CDR3: CASSKDPVYEQYF

size: NA
D: NA
V: TRBV7-2
J: TRBJ1-2
DNA: TGTGCCAGCAGCCTGGGACTGAGCTATGGCTACACCTTC
CDR3: CASSLGLSYGYTF

size: few
D: NA
V: TRBV29-1
J: TRBJ1-1
DNA: TGCAGCGTTGACCCCGGAGGAGCTTTCTTT
CDR3: CSVDPGGAFF